This T cell receptor beta chain was profiled in a study of naive CD8 T cells in extremely preterm neonates (dated by TCRdb to about 2017). In terms of the full investigation: An age range of 25-50 years is given for the adult participants in the abstract, whereas a range of 20-50 years is given in the methods. The study compared TCRbeta CDR3 repertoires of sorted naive CD8+ T cells across four age groups: extremely preterm neonates, term neonates, young children and adults.

Peripheral blood was donated by five healthy children aged roughly 15-56 months undergoing elective routine surgery and by five healthy nonsmoking adults. A FACSAria III cell sorter was used to sort live, Annexin V-negative naive CD8+ T cells (CD3+CD8+CD45RA+CCR7+). Each sample yielded between roughly 18,000 and 100,000 sorted naive CD8+ T cells. Mononuclear cells were isolated from diluted blood by Ficoll-Paque density gradient centrifugation. Mononuclear cells were cryopreserved in around 10% DMSO with roughly 90% FBS and stored long term at -150°C before sorting. After thawing, cells were stained with Annexin V along with antibodies against CD3, CD8, CCR7 and CD45RA. The DNeasy Blood and Tissue Kit was used to extract genomic DNA from sorted cell pellets that had been snap-frozen. The research as a whole found: Preterm neonates shared more CDR3 nucleotide sequences (2.7%) than term neonates (around 0.4%), young children (approximately 0.03%) and adults (approximately 0.01%). Preterm neonates had significantly lower iChao1 richness than all other age groups (p < 0.05) and an even clone distribution, indicating a less rich repertoire. Compared with the older groups, preterm CDR3s were shorter and closer to germline, carrying fewer N additions and showing less junctional trimming. A small sample size and variable productive template counts among preterm samples were noted by the authors as limitations. To track T cell development within individuals, the authors urged prospective longitudinal studies of preterm and term neonates.

TCRbeta CDR3 regions were amplified from genomic DNA by a two-step, bias-controlled multiplex PCR. The multiplex PCR used primers specific for every TRBV and TRBJ gene segment. The immunoSEQ Assay was used to generate TCRbeta repertoire data. Concerning the study's data processing: To merge closely related sequences, reads went through filtering and clustering using a relative-frequency ratio and a modified nearest-neighbor algorithm. IMGT annotation was followed for the assignment of V, D and J genes to CDR3 sequences. Template counts were corrected for PCR amplification bias and quantified by comparison with synthetic TCR CDR3 analog sequences. Only unique productive sequences, defined as in-frame CDR3 sequences without stop codons, were included in the analyses. The immunoSEQ Analyzer software was used to compute clonality, defined as 1 minus Pielou's evenness, and iChao1 richness. Statistical testing was performed in JMP, using Student's t-test or a non-parametric test depending on Shapiro-Wilk normality results. TCRdb took over this immuneACCESS table, retaining in-frame rearrangements with V and J assigned. Such tables are incomplete; in checked studies, under half of the missing clones stem from an unresolved V gene, and the remainder is unexplained. That table supplies the V and J calls and clone size; D and trimming were determined from the DNA. The table for this sample lists 7,000 to 7,500 clones; roughly 98% of them were counted only once. Together, the top ten hold 0.31% of the sample.

Note on this clone: Which antigen it targets is not known. No quality values exist for individual bases; no much larger clone is one base distant.

Reading the germline V gene gives CDR1 SQVTM and CDR2 ANQGSEA. Counted from cysteine to phenylalanine, this CDR3 has 16 amino acids. The retained sequence is limited to the CDR3, 48 bases, with the frame set at the first base. Trimming costs V 1 base and J 9 bases, and their ends lie 19 bases apart. The chain is assembled from TRBV29-1 and TRBJ1-6; the D gene assignment is ambiguous. This sequence originates from a human donor in good health. The sequencing sample was made of naive CD8+ T cells from blood. The CDR3 here reads CSVEAAIKSRSSPLHF. Read as DNA, the sequence is TGCAGCGTTGAAGCGGCGATAAAGAGTAGGAGTTCACCCCTCCACTTT.